This TCR beta chain was observed in a study of beta chain features in type 1 diabetes (dated by TCRdb to the late 2010s). In terms of the full investigation: No differences in mean age, gender distribution, total cell number or subset yield were found between patients and healthy donors. The study compared the TCRB repertoires of sorted circulating CD4+ T cell subsets in recently diagnosed type 1 diabetes patients with those in matched healthy donors. Naive and central memory subsets were obtained from all 30 or so donors, but regulatory and stem cell-like memory subsets were isolated from only 8 patients and 8 healthy donors. A total of 85 million to 140 million sorted cells were examined across all samples, and a strong correlation was observed between cell number per subset and RNA yield.

What the research found in general, with its limitations: HLA sub-analyses involved small numbers of individuals, so any influence of HLA type on TCRB rearrangement remained unresolved. Type 1 diabetes patients showed a moderate but significant shortening of TCRB CDR3 length in all four CD4+ subsets. Naive, central memory and regulatory TCRB repertoires appeared to be more alike among patients than among healthy donors. Patients with type 1 diabetes made fewer insertions and deleted more nucleotides at VDJ recombination sites, implying thymic rearrangement abnormalities. Because cDNA was sequenced instead of genomic DNA, highly expressing activated cells could be over-represented, though the groups showed no difference in activation or CD3 levels. PCR may preferentially amplify shorter templates, but because patient and control samples were amplified and corrected together, any resulting skew would affect both groups equally.

This clone was detected a few times. No antigen is known for it. Per-nucleotide qualities are absent, and no much larger clonotype sits a single base away. A single peripheral blood draw of approximately 120 mL on average was collected from each donor into heparinised tubes. A BD FACSAria II was used to sort naive, central memory, regulatory and stem cell-like memory CD4+ T cells with a panel that included CD45RO, CCR7, CD25, CD127, CD95 and CD27. Every sorted population had a purity above 95%. PBMCs were isolated right away by Lymphoprep density gradient centrifugation and were stained directly, without culture. So that batch effects would be minimized, each experiment stained and sorted samples in pairs, pairing one healthy donor with one patient. The entire amount of isolated RNA was reverse transcribed using the High Capacity cDNA Reverse Transcription Kit, so the sequenced TCRB transcripts were expressed ones. Deep immunoSEQ sequencing was performed on naive, central memory and regulatory T cell samples, with an average of roughly 3.5 million total reads per sample. Sorted cells were lysed in RLT buffer, and RNA was extracted using DNase-treated RNeasy Micro or Mini kits according to cell number. Each cell subset was processed on its own to prevent cross-contamination, while patient and healthy donor samples were processed together. The immunoSEQ multiplex PCR was used to amplify TCRB sequences from cDNA, generating 87-bp fragments that spanned the CDR3 region. The amplicons were sequenced using the Illumina HiSeq platform. In the original analysis: Synthetic template baselines were used to correct PCR bias computationally, reads within Hamming distance 2 were collapsed, and singletons that could not be merged were discarded. Reads were aligned to IMGT to assign V, D and J genes, CDR3 length, and insertions or deletions at six rearrangement sites. Within each subset, clonotype counts were normalized to the number of sorted cells before true diversity and Gini coefficients were calculated with the tcR R package. The overlap coefficient, calculated on TCRB nucleotide sequences, was used to measure repertoire sharing. As stored in TCRdb, this immuneACCESS dataset retains in-frame rearrangements with V and J assigned. A fraction of the clones does not appear; measured against another copy, unresolved V genes explain less than half of the discrepancy, and the remainder lacks a known reason. From that table come the V and J calls and clone size; the DNA was used to work out D and trimming. The sample data list roughly 150,000 clones, and around 10% of these were observed just once. Clones ranked in the top ten supply under 2.5% of the sample.

The specimen sequenced was central memory CD4+ T cells from blood. The TCR originated in a man between 18 and 29 years old in good health.

The DNA is as follows: TGTGCCAGCAGTTTATCCCACACTGAAGCTTTCTTT. Its product reads: CASSLSHTEAFF. The rearrangement combines TRBV28 with TRBJ1-1; the D gene cannot be resolved reliably. V was cut back by 1 base and J by 3 bases, leaving a gap of 3 bases between them. The CDR3, cysteine through phenylalanine, is 12 amino acids long. Just the 36-base CDR3 DNA is kept, in frame starting at base 1. Looking up the germline V gene yields CDR1 MDHEN and CDR2 SYDVKM.